A selection of T cell receptor beta chains follows, all from one sample in a study of graft-versus-host responses after intestinal transplantation. Data came from immunoSEQ multiplex PCR; TCRdb stores just in-frame clones and leaves some out. The sample gives about 100,000 clones, over 75% of which show up once; about 0.93% is in the top ten. These TCRs' antigens remain unknown. This sample comprised unstimulated CD4+ T cells sorted from spleen or lymph node cells, obtained before transplant. These TCRs come from a human donor who was the organ donor for an intestinal transplant. The CDR3 runs from the conserved cysteine through the conserved F or W. Fields, in order: D gene, V gene, J gene, clone size, CDR3 DNA, CDR3 protein. A D gene is named only where the DNA matches it firmly. The size field is filled for only some rows; it gives once, few, many or a size class.

NA	TRBV5-1	TRBJ2-6	once	TGCGCCAGCAGCTTCCAGGGGTCTGGGGCCAACGTCCTGACTTTC	CASSFQGSGANVLTF
NA	TRBV19	TRBJ1-1	few	TGTGCCAGTAGTATAGATCTCTACAGCTTAGCGAACACTGAAGCTTTCTTT	CASSIDLYSLANTEAFF
NA	TRBV19	TRBJ2-3	NA	TGTGCCAGTACCCTATCTAGTTGGGGAGATACGCAGTATTTT	CASTLSSWGDTQYF
NA	TRBV6-6	TRBJ1-1	NA	TGTGCCAGCAGTTACGATGGGGAGGCGTACACTGAAGCTTTCTTT	CASSYDGEAYTEAFF
TRBD1	TRBV2	TRBJ1-1	NA	TGTGCCAGCATCAAGGGACAGGGAAAAAACATGAACACTGAAGCTTTCTTT	CASIKGQGKNMNTEAFF
NA	TRBV4-1	TRBJ1-2	NA	TGCGCCAGCAGCCGATTCCGGGACAATAACTATGGCTACACCTTC	CASSRFRDNNYGYTF
NA	TRBV28	TRBJ2-6	NA	TGTGCCAGCAGTTTCGGGTGGGCTGGGGCCAACGTCCTGACTTTC	CASSFGWAGANVLTF
NA	TRBV6-1	TRBJ1-4	NA	TGTGCCAGCAGGAAGGACCTTACAACTAATGAAAAACTGTTTTTT	CASRKDLTTNEKLFF
NA	TRBV4-1	TRBJ2-3	once	TGCGCCAGCAGCAGGGTTTCCACAGATACGCAGTATTTT	CASSRVSTDTQYF
TRBD1	TRBV28	TRBJ2-6	once	TGTGCCAGCAGGGTTTTGACAGGGAAACGCTCTGGGGCCAACGTCCTGACTTTC	CASRVLTGKRSGANVLTF
TRBD2	TRBV7-9	TRBJ2-1	NA	TGTGCCAGCAGCCATCTAGCGGGGGGGTGGGAGCAGTTCTTC	CASSHLAGGWEQFF
TRBD2	TRBV19	TRBJ2-5	NA	TGTGCCAGTAGTATATGGGGGGGTGAGGAGACCCAGTACTTC	CASSIWGGEETQYF
NA	TRBV4-2	TRBJ2-1	NA	TGTGCCAGCAGCCAAGGTGCACTAGGCTACAATGAGCAGTTCTTC	CASSQGALGYNEQFF
NA	TRBV20-1	TRBJ1-1	NA	TGCAGTGCCGAGTCGATTGGAGCTTTCTTT	CSAESIGAFF
NA	TRBV5-1	TRBJ2-5	NA	TGCGCCAGCAGCTTGGAACGGGGGAGTAAAGAGACCCAGTACTTC	CASSLERGSKETQYF
NA	TRBV29-1	TRBJ1-1	NA	TGCAGCGTTGAAGGGTTAGGTGAAAGAGCTTTCTTT	CSVEGLGERAFF
TRBD2	TRBV7-2	TRBJ2-1	NA	TGTGCCAGCAGCCTTTTGGGGGGCGGGGGGACCTACAATGAGCAGTTCTTC	CASSLLGGGGTYNEQFF
TRBD1	TRBV7-6	TRBJ2-6	NA	TGTGCCAGCAGCTTACGGACAGGGGGCGCGCTACCCTCTGGGGCCAACGTCCTGACTTTC	CASSLRTGGALPSGANVLTF
NA	TRBV7-2	TRBJ2-3	NA	TGTGCCAGCAGCCCGACTTGGACCACAGATACGCAGTATTTT	CASSPTWTTDTQYF
TRBD1	TRBV6-1	TRBJ1-2	NA	TGTGCCAGCAGTGGGACAGGGGTATGGGGTGGCTACACCTTC	CASSGTGVWGGYTF
NA	TRBV6-1	TRBJ2-1	NA	TGTGCCAGCACTGAGCAGTTCTTC	CASTEQFF
TRBD1	TRBV10-3	TRBJ1-2	NA	TGTGCCATCAGTGCCCCGGACAGGGGATATGGCTACACCTTC	CAISAPDRGYGYTF
TRBD1	TRBV29-1	TRBJ1-3	NA	TGCAGCGTTTCGACACAGACCGGGACAGGGGCTGGAAACACCATATATTTT	CSVSTQTGTGAGNTIYF
NA	TRBV11-2	TRBJ2-1	NA	TGTGCCAGCAGCTACCGGGCCGCGTACAATGAGCAGTTCTTC	CASSYRAAYNEQFF
NA	TRBV7-2	TRBJ2-1	once	TGTGCCAGCAGCATAGGGGTTGGATCTCTTAGACCGATCAATGAGCAGTTCTTC	CASSIGVGSLRPINEQFF
NA	TRBV10-3	TRBJ2-6	NA	TGTGCCAGCCTAACTCGGGACGGCTCTGGGGCCAACGTCCTGACTTTC	CASLTRDGSGANVLTF
NA	TRBV18	TRBJ2-3	NA	TGTGCCAGCTCACCAACCCGACAGGGCACAGATACGCAGTATTTT	CASSPTRQGTDTQYF
TRBD1	TRBV19	TRBJ1-2	NA	TGTGCCAGTAGTCCTACCCCGGGACAGCCTACGAAGGGTAACTATGGCTACACCTTC	CASSPTPGQPTKGNYGYTF
TRBD1	TRBV28	TRBJ1-5	NA	TGTGCCAGCAGTTCAACCCGGGACAGGGTTAGCAATCAGCCCCAGCATTTT	CASSSTRDRVSNQPQHF
NA	TRBV27	TRBJ1-1	NA	TGTGCCAGCAGTCCCCTGGCAGGGTTGAACACTGAAGCTTTCTTT	CASSPLAGLNTEAFF
TRBD1	TRBV10-3	TRBJ2-7	NA	TGTGCCATCAGTGGGAGGAATAGACAGGGTGTAGCCTACGAGCAGTACTTC	CAISGRNRQGVAYEQYF
NA	TRBV29-1	TRBJ1-1	once	TGCAGCCACACCCTGGGTGGCGGGACTGAAGCTTTCTTT	CSHTLGGGTEAFF
NA	TRBV10-3	TRBJ1-1	NA	TGTGCCATCAGTGGGGGGGAAGCAGCTTTCTTT	CAISGGEAAFF
NA	TRBV11-2	TRBJ1-1	NA	TGTGCCAGCAGCTTAATTGGGGGTACTGAAGCTTTCTTT	CASSLIGGTEAFF
NA	TRBV7-8	TRBJ1-2	NA	TGTGCCAGCAGCTCGGAGTCCAGGGGTGGGTCCTATGGCTACACCTTC	CASSSESRGGSYGYTF
NA	TRBV6-5	TRBJ1-1	once	TGTGCCAGCAGTTACTCGGCAGGAATGAACACTGAAGCTTTCTTT	CASSYSAGMNTEAFF
NA	TRBV19	TRBJ2-7	few	TGTGCCAGTAGTCAGCCCGGGACACTAACCTACGAGCAGTACTTC	CASSQPGTLTYEQYF
NA	TRBV9	TRBJ2-5	once	TGTGCCAGCAGCTCGGGACTTTTCAGGACAGAGACCCAGTACTTC	CASSSGLFRTETQYF
NA	TRBV6-6	TRBJ1-6	NA	TGTGCCAGCAGTTACTCTGGGGAGACTAATTCACCCCTCCACTTT	CASSYSGETNSPLHF
TRBD2	TRBV7-8	TRBJ2-3	NA	TGTGCCAGCAGCTTTAGCGGGGGCACAGATACGCAGTATTTT	CASSFSGGTDTQYF
TRBD2	TRBV28	TRBJ2-2	NA	TGTGCCAGCAGCTCGACCCTAGCGGGGGAAACCCGGAGGCGGGAGCTGTTTTTT	CASSSTLAGETRRRELFF
TRBD2	TRBV27	TRBJ2-3	NA	TGTGCCAGCAGTCGACTAGCGGTGAAATCAGATACGCAGTATTTT	CASSRLAVKSDTQYF